The source of this TCR beta chain is a study of a mutant IDH1 vaccine in newly diagnosed glioma. Overall study context: Most patients had radiochemotherapy with temozolomide before enrollment; others had one alone.

This table comes from immunoSEQ multiplex PCR, and its TCRdb copy is limited to in-frame clones, with some not included. The sample yields about 46,000 clones, roughly 83% seen once. Time point in this sample: week 47, end of study. With topical imiquimod, each dose of the vaccine consisted of 300 ug of mutant IDH1 20-mer peptide. New astrocytomas of WHO grade 3 or 4 that were IDH1-mutant and ATRX-lost were found in the donors. Regarding this clone: Its antigen is still unknown.

The trim removed 2 bases at V and 7 bases at J, leaving 15 bases unmatched. CDR3 length: 17 amino acids. Germline lookup yields CDR1 GTSNPN and CDR2 SVGIG (reference sequence). The sample consisted of PBMCs, taken from a glioma patient whose treatment included an IDH1 peptide vaccine. This TCR derives from a woman under 40 with glioma. Some clones in this sample may be carry-over from other donors' samples. This chain links TRBV30 with TRBJ2-1, with 9 bases matching TRBD2. Here the CDR3 DNA reads TGTGCCTGGAGTCCCGGCTTGAGCGGGAGGATGGATAATGAGCAGTTCTTC. This sequence encodes CAWSPGLSGRMDNEQFF.